The 21 T cell receptor beta chains presented below share a single source sample, sequenced in a study of identical twins. One entry per CDR3 protein results from TCRdb running MiXCR on the 5' RACE reads. The table has 450,000 to 650,000 distinct CDR3 sequences, 7.5% to 10% seen once; the top ten hold approximately 3.2%. The sample also formed part of further work on yellow fever vaccine responses in identical twins.

Sample: PBMCs. Receptors originate from a young woman in good health.

The V and J genes are TRBV27 and TRBJ2-3, with D unresolved. V gave up 0 bases and J gave up 7 bases, with 11 bases separating them. CDR3 length: 14 amino acids. Germline assignment: CDR1 MNHEY and CDR2 SMNVEV (reference sequence). The CDR3 bases are TGTGCCAGCAGTTTATCGATTCCAATCTATACGCAGTATTTT. As protein: CASSLSIPIYTQYF.

This clonotype was seen ten or more times. The genes are TRBV6-1 and TRBJ2-1; 10 bases match TRBD1. Looked up from germline, CDR1 is MNHNS and CDR2 is SASEGT. This CDR3 is 15 amino acids long. With 6 bases clipped from V and 4 bases from J, the junction kept 6 bases outside the gene matches. This CDR3 reads CASSRGTGAYNEQFF. CDR3 bases: TGTGCCAGCAGCCGGGGGACAGGGGCATACAATGAGCAGTTCTTC.

This clonotype was counted only a few times. The chain employs TRBV13 and TRBJ2-1, with TRBD2 matching over 14 bases. In germline, CDR1 is PRHDT, CDR2 FYEKMQ (reference sequence). This CDR3 has 20 amino acids. Trimming removed 6 bases from V and 0 bases from J; junction bases left unmatched: 13. The CDR3: CASSPRGGLAGGISYNEQFF. The CDR3 DNA is TGTGCCAGCAGTCCCCGCGGAGGACTAGCGGGGGGCATCTCCTACAATGAGCAGTTCTTC.

This clonotype was seen a handful of times. The chain joins TRBV12-3 or TRBV12-4 to TRBJ1-6; maybe TRBD1 (5 bases). The CDR3 loop spans 14 amino acids. V was trimmed by 3 bases and J by 9 bases, leaving 12 bases between them. The CDR3 nucleotides read TGTGCCAGCAGTTTGATAGGGGATATTTCACCCCTCCACTTT. Its translation is CASSLIGDISPLHF.

This clonotype was found many times. CDR3 sequence: CASRSGGTGHEQYF. Written as DNA, the CDR3 is TGTGCCAGCAGATCAGGGGGAACAGGGCACGAGCAGTACTTC. V gene TRBV12-3 or TRBV12-4 combines with J gene TRBJ2-7; TRBD1 matches 7 bases. The CDR3 totals 14 residues. With 6 bases clipped from V and 5 bases from J, the junction kept 10 bases outside the gene matches.

The sample holds a few counts of this clonotype. The chain is built from TRBV15 and TRBJ2-1; tentative D call: TRBD2 (6 bases). The V gene's germline CDR1 is LNHNV and CDR2 YYDKDF (reference sequence). The ends were cut back, 1 base at V and 4 bases at J, with 11 bases in the middle. The CDR3 consists of 15 residues. In nucleotides, the CDR3 is TGTGCCACCAGCAGAGCCGGGACTTTATACAATGAGCAGTTCTTC. This encodes CATSRAGTLYNEQFF.

This chain links TRBV24-1 with TRBJ1-2, with a tentative D call TRBD1 (6 bases). The CDR3 sequence is 15 residues long. Germline V gene lookup returns CDR1 KGHDR and CDR2 SFDVKD. Between the trimmed V and J ends, which lost 2 bases and 3 bases, there was a span of 12 bases. The CDR3 here is CATSDSETGYYGYTF. In nucleotides, the CDR3 is TGTGCCACCAGTGATTCCGAAACAGGGTACTATGGCTACACCTTC.

This clonotype turned up a few times. The chain is built from TRBV11-2 and TRBJ2-1; 7 positions agree with TRBD2. Germline loops: CDR1 SGHAT, CDR2 FQNNGV. CDR3 length: 17 residues. The junction had 11 bases not matched to a gene; V was cut back by 5 bases and J by 1 base. CDR3 in DNA: TGTGCCAGCAGCACAGTCATCGGGGACTATTCCTACAATGAGCAGTTCTTC. This translates into CASSTVIGDYSYNEQFF.

The table lists this clonotype with many counts. The rearrangement joins TRBV6-1 to TRBJ2-3; D is perhaps TRBD1 (5 bases). The CDR3 consists of 13 residues. The ends were cut back, 6 bases at V and 1 base at J, with 8 bases in the middle. CDR1 MNHNS and CDR2 SASEGT come from the germline V gene. The CDR3 spells CASRTVGTDTQYF. The CDR3 bases are TGTGCCAGCAGGACAGTCGGCACAGATACGCAGTATTTT.

This clonotype occurred many times. The chain joins TRBV5-6 to TRBJ2-4, with TRBD1 matching over 9 bases. From germline, CDR1 is SGHDT and CDR2 YYEEEE. V was clipped by 2 bases and J by 1 base; unmatched bases: 4. The CDR3 covers 16 residues. The CDR3 sequence is CASSLSGQGAKNIQYF. CDR3 coding DNA: TGTGCCAGCAGCTTATCCGGACAGGGGGCCAAAAACATTCAGTACTTC.

In its sample, this clonotype was seen many times. The chain links TRBV5-1 to TRBJ2-7; D is perhaps TRBD2 (5 bases). In germline, CDR1 is SGHRS, CDR2 YFSETQ. The CDR3 is 12 residues long. V was clipped by 3 bases and J by 6 bases, with 10 bases between them. The DNA of the CDR3 is TGCGCCAGCAGCTGGGAACGGGGCGAGCAGTACTTC. Translated: CASSWERGEQYF.

This clonotype occurred many times. This sequence joins TRBV5-1 and TRBJ2-2; 8 bases align to TRBD1. The CDR3 covers 14 residues. V was pared by 6 bases and J by 3 bases, with 4 bases of the junction left unmatched. Germline V gene sequence: CDR1 SGHRS, CDR2 YFSETQ. The CDR3 DNA sequence: TGCGCCAGCACGGCGACAGGGGACACCGGGGAGCTGTTTTTT. Protein product: CASTATGDTGELFF.

This clonotype was seen ten or more times. The chain employs TRBV7-2 and TRBJ2-2; D may be TRBD2 (6 bases). CDR3 size: 15 residues. Looked up from germline, CDR1 is SGHTA and CDR2 is FQGNSA. Trimming removed 0 bases from V and 1 base from J, with 6 bases in between. The CDR3 region is CASSLASGNTGELFF. Written as DNA, the CDR3 is TGTGCCAGCAGCTTAGCTAGCGGGAACACCGGGGAGCTGTTTTTT.

At least ten counts were recorded for this clonotype. This chain joins TRBV5-1 and TRBJ1-1; D is unresolved. The CDR3 is 13 amino acids. Trimming took 4 bases from V and 7 from J, leaving 14 bases between them. Germline lookup yields CDR1 SGHRS and CDR2 YFSETQ. CDR3 nucleotide sequence: TGCGCCAGCAGCCTAGGACCTCCGGGTGAAGCTTTCTTT. Translation: CASSLGPPGEAFF.

V is TRBV11-2 and J is TRBJ2-5; tentative D call: TRBD1 (5 bases). The germline V and J ends were trimmed by 1 base and 0 bases, with 12 bases remaining between them. The CDR3 is 16 amino acids. CDR1 and CDR2 from the germline V gene are SGHAT and FQNNGV. CDR3 sequence reads: CASSLAQGSHQETQYF. The CDR3 DNA reads TGTGCCAGCAGCTTAGCCCAGGGTTCCCACCAAGAGACCCAGTACTTC.

This chain connects TRBV4-2 to TRBJ2-5; 8 nucleotides align to TRBD2. Unmatched junction bases numbered 2, after V lost 1 base and J lost 1 base. This CDR3 is built from 15 residues. Germline loops: CDR1 LGHNA, CDR2 YNFKEQ. CDR3 in amino acids: CASSQGTSFQETQYF. CDR3 bases: TGTGCCAGCAGCCAAGGGACTAGCTTCCAAGAGACCCAGTACTTC.

This clonotype was seen only a few times. The CDR3 sequence is CSAPGLVRTDTQYF. CDR3 coding DNA: TGCAGTGCCCCAGGACTAGTTCGCACAGATACGCAGTATTTT. The rearrangement links TRBV20-1 to TRBJ2-3, with 7 bases matching TRBD2. V lost 6 bases and J lost 1; bases outside the gene matches: 7. CDR1 and CDR2 (germline): DFQATT, SNEGSKA (reference sequence). This CDR3 comprises 14 residues.

This clonotype was seen more than once but under ten times. The chain carries TRBV20-1 and TRBJ1-4; D is undetermined. This CDR3 region has 15 residues. Trimming removed 0 bases at V and 8 bases at J, with 16 bases between. The germline V gene encodes CDR1 DFQATT and CDR2 SNEGSKA (reference sequence). In DNA, the CDR3 is TGCAGTGCTAGAGATGGGCCAGGATCGTACGAAAAACTGTTTTTT. Translation gives CSARDGPGSYEKLFF.

This chain's CDR3 is CASTYEDYEQYF. CDR3 DNA sequence: TGTGCCAGTACCTATGAGGACTACGAGCAGTACTTC. The chain carries TRBV5-5 and TRBJ2-7; D is ambiguous. The V and J ends lost 8 bases and 3 bases respectively, with 12 bases between them. This CDR3 region has 12 residues. Germline lookup yields CDR1 SGHKS and CDR2 YYEKEE (reference sequence).

This clonotype appeared many times. V usage is TRBV10-3 and J usage is TRBJ2-4; TRBD1 aligns across 9 bases. The junction had 13 bases not matched to a gene; V was cut back by 9 bases and J by 1 base. Looked up from germline, CDR1 is ENHRY and CDR2 is SYGVKD. This CDR3 is built from 17 residues. The CDR3 protein is CAMTQVQGARAKNIQYF. CDR3 nucleotide sequence: TGTGCCATGACCCAGGTACAGGGGGCGCGGGCCAAAAACATTCAGTACTTC.

This clonotype showed up just a few times. The genes are TRBV6-1 and TRBJ1-1; TRBD1 might be the D (5 bases). CDR1 is MNHNS and CDR2 is SASEGT in the germline V gene. The CDR3 runs to 13 residues. V lost 7 bases to trimming and J lost 1 base, with 10 bases between them. CDR3 region: CASKFTGNTEAFF. For the CDR3, the DNA is TGTGCCAGCAAATTTACAGGGAACACTGAAGCTTTCTTT.